Sequencing of this T cell receptor beta chain was carried out in a study of blood T cell repertoires in COVID-19. Original analysis: Estimation of nucleated cell counts was performed using reference gene primer amplification. The table came from immunoSEQ multiplex PCR; TCRdb's copy has only in-frame clones and leaves some out. That table supplies the V and J calls and clone size; D and trimming were determined from the DNA. The sample contains roughly 150,000 clones, under 90% of which appear only once. Germline CDR1 reads SGHVS; CDR2 reads FQNEAQ. The V end was cut by 5 bases, the J end by 6 bases, with 15 bases between. The CDR3 sequence is 14 residues long.

Material for sequencing was peripheral blood. This chain links TRBV7-8 with TRBJ2-3; possibly TRBD1 or TRBD2 for D (6 bases each). The receptor was isolated from a woman over 75 with acute or convalescent COVID-19. The CDR3 DNA reads as TGTGCCAGCAGCATAGGAGGGGGTATCGATACGCAGTATTTT. Protein product: CASSIGGGIDTQYF.